The clone carrying this TCR beta chain has a count of ten or more. The antigen is unknown. TCRdb redid the calling of the 5' RACE reads with MiXCR, one entry per CDR3 protein. Of 40,000 or so distinct CDR3 sequences in the sample, less than 3.5% were seen once. The record originates from a study of CD8 T cells in ankylosing spondylitis. Study results and caveats: Blood of patients with ankylosing spondylitis appeared to be characterized by a TCR beta motif of eight or nine highly homologous variants.

V lost 3 bases to trimming and J lost 4 bases; unmatched junction nucleotides: 6. The CDR3 has 15 residues. Germline values: CDR1 SGDLS, CDR2 YYNGEE. The source of this sequence is a male donor with ankylosing spondylitis or in good health (not recorded which). The chain carries TRBV9 and TRBJ2-1; 8 bases are shared with TRBD2. Sample: blood, either unsorted or a sorted T cell fraction (not recorded which). CDR3: CASSAGLADYNEQFF. The CDR3 bases are TGTGCCAGCAGCGCTGGACTAGCAGATTACAATGAGCAGTTCTTC. The full variable domain, in which reference TRBV9 and TRBJ2-1 provide the parts outside the CDR3, is DSGVTQTPKHLITATGQRVTLRCSPRSGDLSVYWYQQSLDQGLQFLIQYYNGEERAKGNILERFSAQQFPDLHSELNLSSLELGDSALYFCASSAGLADYNEQFFGPGTRLTVL.